These 27 T cell receptor beta chains came from one sample sequenced in a study of T cell responses to AZD1222 COVID-19 vaccine. The method was immunoSEQ multiplex PCR; TCRdb's version includes in-frame clones alone and lacks a portion of them. This sample has roughly 110,000 clones, with around 91% found just once. The starting material was peripheral blood, obtained on day 0 of AZD1222 vaccination. The receptors were sampled from an adult in good health.

The V and J genes are TRBV2 and TRBJ1-2; D possibly corresponds to TRBD1 (5 bases). The CDR3 is 13 residues long. V lost 8 bases and J 0 bases, leaving 10 bases between the germline ends. Germline-derived CDR1 and CDR2 are SNHLY and FYNNEI. The CDR3 nucleotides read TGTGCCAGCGACCCGGGGCCTAACTATGGCTACACCTTC. Its protein is CASDPGPNYGYTF.

V gene TRBV18 combines with J gene TRBJ2-2; 8 bases match TRBD1. Germline CDR1 reads KGHSH; CDR2 reads LQKENI. After removal of 1 base from V and 4 bases from J, the junction contained 17 bases not matched to a gene. This CDR3 spans 20 amino acids. The CDR3 is CASSPRNSFRGRSSTGELFF. The CDR3 region has the DNA TGTGCCAGCTCACCACGAAATAGCTTCAGGGGGCGAAGCTCCACCGGGGAGCTGTTTTTT.

The V gene is TRBV6-1, the J gene TRBJ2-5, with D tentatively TRBD1 (6 bases). Trimming stripped 1 base from V and 5 bases from J, with 17 bases between. This CDR3 is 16 amino acids long. Germline V lookup: CDR1 MNHNS, CDR2 SASEGT. The CDR3 sequence: CASSEDIGTGRETQYF. The CDR3 DNA reads TGTGCCAGCAGTGAAGATATAGGAACAGGGCGGGAGACCCAGTACTTC.

The DNA for the CDR3 is TGTGCCTGGGTGTGGAGCGGGGAGCTGTTTTTT. Amino acid sequence: CAWVWSGELFF. The V gene is TRBV30, the J gene TRBJ2-2; D gene uncertain. Germline V gene data show CDR1 as GTSNPN and CDR2 as SVGIG (reference sequence). CDR3 length equals 11 residues. Trimming left V 5 bases short and J 7 bases short, with 8 bases between.

The V and J genes are TRBV7-2 and TRBJ2-2, with D possibly TRBD2 on 5 matching bases. Looked up from germline, CDR1 is SGHTA and CDR2 is FQGNSA. V lost 2 bases to trimming and J lost 6 bases, with 10 bases between them. This CDR3 comprises 14 residues. The CDR3 region has the DNA TGTGCCAGCAGCTTAAGTGTGCGGGCCGGGGAGCTGTTTTTT. The encoded protein is CASSLSVRAGELFF.

This clone was counted once. This chain uses TRBV9 with TRBJ2-3, with unresolved D. CDR3 length equals 14 residues. Germline CDR1 reads SGDLS; CDR2 reads YYNGEE. Trimming shortened V by 0 bases and J by 2 bases, and 7 bases separated the two germline ends. CDR3 sequence reads: CASSVAHTTDTQYF. The CDR3, as DNA: TGTGCCAGCAGCGTAGCTCATACCACAGATACGCAGTATTTT.

V is TRBV7-2 and J is TRBJ2-7, with D tentatively TRBD1 (5 bases). The CDR3 is 12 residues long. V lost 4 bases, J lost 5 bases, and 9 bases lay in between. Germline lookup yields CDR1 SGHTA and CDR2 FQGNSA. The CDR3 DNA sequence: TGTGCCAGCAGCTCGTCAGGGAACGAGCAGTACTTC. This codes for CASSSSGNEQYF.

The chain has TRBV30 and TRBJ1-2, with 9 nucleotides matching TRBD1. The CDR3 has 13 residues. The V gene end was trimmed by 3 bases and the J gene end by 7 bases; junction bases not matched to a gene: 6. The germline V gene encodes CDR1 GTSNPN and CDR2 SVGIG (reference sequence). The chain's CDR3 is CAWSQGQGFGYTF. The DNA of the CDR3 is TGTGCCTGGAGCCAAGGACAGGGGTTTGGCTACACCTTC.

Comment on this clone: An end of the junction differs from the germline gene, which may be a read error. V is TRBV27 and J is TRBJ2-7; 10 bases line up with TRBD1. This CDR3 spans 13 amino acids. In germline, CDR1 is MNHEY, CDR2 SMNVEV (reference sequence). CDR3 residues: CASRPDRGSRLDF. CDR3 in DNA: TGTGCCAGCAGACCGGACAGGGGGAGTAGATTGGACTTC.

V is TRBV3-1 (or the pseudogene TRBV3-2) and J is TRBJ1-4, with no clear D. The CDR3 consists of 15 residues. The V gene lost 2 bases and the J gene lost 8 bases, with 15 bases spanning the gap. Germline V gene data show CDR1 as LGHDT and CDR2 as YNNKEL (reference sequence). The CDR3 region is CASSQLHDIYEKLFF. The DNA for the CDR3 is TGTGCCAGCAGCCAACTACACGATATCTACGAAAAACTGTTTTTT.

The CDR3 nucleotides are TGCAGCGTTGTGCGTCAGGGAACTTACGAGCAGTACTTC. It specifies CSVVRQGTYEQYF. The chain is built from TRBV29-1 and TRBJ2-7, with TRBD1 as a possible D gene (5 bases). The V gene's germline CDR1 is SQVTM and CDR2 ANQGSEA. The CDR3 consists of 13 residues. Trimming removed 4 bases at V and 4 bases at J, with 14 bases between.

V and J are TRBV20-1 and TRBJ1-4; a weak D match, TRBD1 (5 bases). This CDR3 has 13 residues. V lost 3 bases and J lost 4, with 9 bases in between. The germline V gene encodes CDR1 DFQATT and CDR2 SNEGSKA (reference sequence). CDR3 amino acids: CSASWGNNEKLFF. The CDR3, as DNA: TGCAGTGCTAGTTGGGGGAATAATGAAAAACTGTTTTTT.

V gene TRBV9 combines with J gene TRBJ2-1, with 9 bases fitting TRBD1. There are 16 residues in the CDR3. Per the germline V gene, CDR1 is SGDLS and CDR2 is YYNGEE. V lost 1 base, J lost 6 bases, and 8 bases stayed unmatched. The chain's CDR3 is CASSVTSQGAGNEQFF. The CDR3 nucleotides read TGTGCCAGCAGCGTAACCTCACAGGGGGCAGGCAATGAGCAGTTCTTC.

Regarding this clone: The same CDR3 is also encoded by other DNA sequences in this sample. The chain joins TRBV30 to TRBJ2-5; D tentatively reads TRBD1 or TRBD2 (5 bases each). Germline CDR1 GTSNPN, CDR2 SVGIG (reference sequence). The CDR3 loop spans 13 amino acids. Trimming pared 0 bases from V and 4 bases from J, leaving 9 bases between. The chain's CDR3 is CAWSVRGAETQYF. The DNA of the CDR3 is TGTGCCTGGAGTGTACGAGGGGCAGAGACCCAGTACTTC.

This rearrangement joins TRBV19 to TRBJ1-4; TRBD1 is a possible D gene (6 bases). V lost 6 bases to trimming and J lost 8 bases, with 19 bases between them. This CDR3 is 15 amino acids long. Looked up from germline, CDR1 is LNHDA and CDR2 is SQIVND (reference sequence). The CDR3 DNA is TGTGCCAGTAGGCCCGCGGGGGGCTTGGGAGAAAAACTGTTTTTT. It is translated as CASRPAGGLGEKLFF.

J is TRBJ2-5 and V is TRBV5-1; 9 positions match TRBD2. Germline values: CDR1 SGHRS, CDR2 YFSETQ. The CDR3 length is 15 residues. V lost 1 base to trimming and J lost 1 base; unmatched junction nucleotides: 2. The CDR3 coding sequence is TGCGCCAGCAGCTTGCTAGCGGGGCCCCAAGAGACCCAGTACTTC. Translated: CASSLLAGPQETQYF.

The genes are TRBV11-2 and TRBJ2-3; D gene unclear. CDR1 is SGHAT, CDR2 FQNNGV, per germline. The ends were cut back, 1 base at V and 8 bases at J, with 10 bases in the middle. This CDR3 contains 13 residues. The CDR3 reads CASSLGLRGTQYF. CDR3 nucleotides: TGTGCCAGCAGCTTAGGACTGAGAGGTACGCAGTATTTT.

This clone was counted between two and nine times. The chain links TRBV27 to TRBJ1-2, with 9 bases that match TRBD1. V shed 8 bases, J shed 6 bases, and the junction held 16 bases outside the gene matches. The CDR3 consists of 16 residues. Germline V CDR1 and CDR2: MNHEY, SMNVEV (reference sequence). CDR3 sequence reads: CASPGRRGGTGHGYTF. CDR3 nucleotides: TGTGCCAGCCCCGGTAGGAGGGGGGGGACAGGGCATGGCTACACCTTC.

The rearrangement links TRBV19 to TRBJ2-7; D might be TRBD1 (5 bases). This CDR3 region has 12 residues. CDR1 and CDR2 (germline): LNHDA, SQIVND (reference sequence). Trimming stripped 6 bases from V and 7 bases from J, with 13 bases between. As DNA, the CDR3 is TGTGCCAGTAGCAGTCAGGGTGGTGAGCAGTACTTC. It codes for CASSSQGGEQYF.

The chain couples TRBV14 to TRBJ1-1, with a possible D match to TRBD1 (6 bases). V was pared by 0 bases and J by 11 bases, with 19 bases between. The germline V gene has CDR1 SGHDN and CDR2 FVKESK. The CDR3 sequence is 15 residues long. The CDR3 sequence is CASSQDSGARGGAFF. The CDR3, as DNA: TGTGCCAGCAGCCAAGATTCGGGGGCGCGAGGCGGTGCTTTCTTT.

The rearrangement joins TRBV30 to TRBJ1-1, with a weak D call TRBD1 (5 bases). The germline V gene encodes CDR1 GTSNPN and CDR2 SVGIG (reference sequence). This CDR3 spans 13 amino acids. The V gene lost 0 bases and the J gene lost 8 bases, with 13 bases spanning the gap. In nucleotides, the CDR3 is TGTGCCTGGAGTGTAGTCCCCGGGGGAGAAGCTTTCTTT. Translated: CAWSVVPGGEAFF.

Only one count was recorded for this clone. The chain uses TRBV3-1 (or the pseudogene TRBV3-2) and TRBJ1-2; D is perhaps TRBD1 (5 bases). This CDR3 comprises 12 residues. CDR1 and CDR2 (germline): LGHDT, YNNKEL (reference sequence). V dropped 2 bases and J dropped 7 bases, with 8 bases sitting between them. CDR3 region: CASSQRGVGYTF. CDR3 bases: TGTGCCAGCAGCCAACGGGGGGTTGGCTACACCTTC.

This sequence joins TRBV11-2 and TRBJ1-1; D unclear. The germline V gene has CDR1 SGHAT and CDR2 FQNNGV. The length of the CDR3 is 14 residues. The V end was cut by 5 bases, the J end by 1 base, with 11 bases between. The CDR3 sequence: CASSAPGKNTEAFF. The CDR3, as DNA: TGTGCCAGCAGCGCCCCGGGCAAGAACACTGAAGCTTTCTTT.

J is TRBJ1-1 and V is TRBV2; D ambiguous. Germline loops: CDR1 SNHLY, CDR2 FYNNEI. CDR3 length equals 17 residues. V shed 0 bases and J shed 0 bases, with 14 bases lying between them. CDR3 loop: CASSEATRIGVNTEAFF. CDR3 coding DNA: TGTGCCAGCAGTGAAGCAACACGGATTGGGGTGAACACTGAAGCTTTCTTT. The complete variable domain, with remaining parts taken from reference TRBV2 and TRBJ1-1, reads EPEVTQTPSHQVTQMGQEVILRCVPISNHLYFYWYRQILGQKVEFLVSFYNNEISEKSEIFDDQFSVERPDGSNFTLKIRSTKLEDSAMYFCASSEATRIGVNTEAFFGQGTRLTVV.

This chain's CDR3 is CASSFQGEVTEAFF. Here the CDR3 DNA reads TGTGCCAGCAGTTTTCAGGGGGAGGTCACTGAAGCTTTCTTT. This chain connects TRBV27 to TRBJ1-1, with TRBD1 matching 7 bases. CDR3 length: 14 residues. Trimming at V came to 3 bases and at J to 4 bases, leaving 5 bases not matched to a gene. Looked up from germline, CDR1 is MNHEY and CDR2 is SMNVEV (reference sequence).

The genes are TRBV7-9 and TRBJ2-3, with 16 positions matching TRBD2. The V gene's germline CDR1 is SEHNR and CDR2 FQNEAQ (reference sequence). V shed 5 bases, J shed 10 bases, and the junction held 9 bases outside the gene matches. The CDR3 spans 16 residues. In DNA, the CDR3 is TGTGCCAGCAGCAGCCCCGGGACTAGCGGGGGGGCGGCGCAGTATTTT. Translation gives CASSSPGTSGGAAQYF. Full variable domain (remainder filled in from reference TRBV7-9 and TRBJ2-3): DTGVSQNPRHKITKRGQNVTFRCDPISEHNRLYWYRQTLGQGPEFLTYFQNEAQLEKSRLLSDRFSAERPKGSFSTLEIQRTEQGDSAMYLCASSSPGTSGGAAQYFGPGTRLTVL.

The rearrangement joins TRBV7-9 to TRBJ1-2, with TRBD1 matching 10 bases. The CDR3 totals 16 residues. The J segment lost 4 bases and the V segment lost 1 base, leaving 6 bases of the junction unmatched. Germline V gene sequence: CDR1 SEHNR, CDR2 FQNEAQ (reference sequence). The CDR3: CASSLVGTGAGYGYTF. CDR3 sequence (DNA): TGTGCCAGCAGCTTAGTGGGGACAGGGGCTGGCTATGGCTACACCTTC.